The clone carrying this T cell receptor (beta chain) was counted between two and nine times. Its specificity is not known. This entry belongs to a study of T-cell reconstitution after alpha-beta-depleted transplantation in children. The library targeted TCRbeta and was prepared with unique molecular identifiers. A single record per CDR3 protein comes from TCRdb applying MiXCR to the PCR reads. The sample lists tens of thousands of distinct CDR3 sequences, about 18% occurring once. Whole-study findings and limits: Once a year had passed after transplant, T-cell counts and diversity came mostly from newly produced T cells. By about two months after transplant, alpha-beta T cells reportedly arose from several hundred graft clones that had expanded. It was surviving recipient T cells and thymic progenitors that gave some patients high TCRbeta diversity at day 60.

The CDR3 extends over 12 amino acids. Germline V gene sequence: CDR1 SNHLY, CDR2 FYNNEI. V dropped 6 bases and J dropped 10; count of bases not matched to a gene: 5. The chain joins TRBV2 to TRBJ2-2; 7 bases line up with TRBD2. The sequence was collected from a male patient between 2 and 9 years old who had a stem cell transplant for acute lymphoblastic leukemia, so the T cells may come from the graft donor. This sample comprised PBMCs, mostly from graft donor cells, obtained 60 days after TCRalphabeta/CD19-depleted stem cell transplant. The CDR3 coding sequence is TGTGCCAGCAGGTACCTAGCGGAGGAGCTGTTTTTT. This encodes CASRYLAEELFF.